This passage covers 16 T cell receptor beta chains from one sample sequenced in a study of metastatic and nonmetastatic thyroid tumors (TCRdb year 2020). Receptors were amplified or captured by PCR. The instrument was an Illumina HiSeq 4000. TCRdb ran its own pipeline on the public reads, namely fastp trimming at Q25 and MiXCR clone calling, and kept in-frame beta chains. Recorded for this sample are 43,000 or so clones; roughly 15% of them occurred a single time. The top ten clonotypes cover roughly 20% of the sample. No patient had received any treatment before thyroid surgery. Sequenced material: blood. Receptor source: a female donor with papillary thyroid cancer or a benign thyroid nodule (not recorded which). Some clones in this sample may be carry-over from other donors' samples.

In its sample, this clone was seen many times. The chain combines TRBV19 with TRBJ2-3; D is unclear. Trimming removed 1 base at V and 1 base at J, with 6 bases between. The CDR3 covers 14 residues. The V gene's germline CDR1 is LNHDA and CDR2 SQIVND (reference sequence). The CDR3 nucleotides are TGTGCCAGTAGTATAGGGTACCGCACAGATACGCAGTATTTT. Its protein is CASSIGYRTDTQYF.

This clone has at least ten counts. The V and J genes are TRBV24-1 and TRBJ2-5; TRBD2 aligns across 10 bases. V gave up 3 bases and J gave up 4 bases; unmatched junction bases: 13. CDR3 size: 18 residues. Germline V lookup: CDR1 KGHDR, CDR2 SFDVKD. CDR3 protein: CATSDTGNSGRVSETQYF. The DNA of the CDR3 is TGTGCCACCAGTGATACAGGGAACAGCGGGAGGGTTTCAGAGACCCAGTACTTC.

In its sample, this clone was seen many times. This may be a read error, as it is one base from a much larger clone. The CDR3 reads CASSHDGGPLDEQYF. The CDR3, as DNA: TGTGCCAGCAGTCACGACGGAGGCCCCCTAGACGAGCAGTACTTC. The rearrangement joins TRBV6-1 to TRBJ2-7, with a possible D match to TRBD2 (5 bases). CDR1 is MNHNS and CDR2 is SASEGT in the germline V gene. Between the trimmed V and J ends, which lost 5 bases and 5 bases, there was a span of 19 bases. The CDR3 has 15 amino acids.

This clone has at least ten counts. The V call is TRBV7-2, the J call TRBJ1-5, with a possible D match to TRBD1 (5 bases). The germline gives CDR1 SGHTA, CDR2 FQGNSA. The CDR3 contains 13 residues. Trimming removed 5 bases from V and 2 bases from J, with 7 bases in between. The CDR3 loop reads CASSLQGNQPQHF. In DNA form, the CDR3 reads TGTGCCAGCAGCCTACAGGGCAATCAGCCCCAGCATTTT. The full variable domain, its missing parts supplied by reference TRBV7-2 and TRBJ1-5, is GAGVSQSPSNKVTEKGKDVELRCDPISGHTALYWYRQSLGQGLEFLIYFQGNSAPDKSGLPSDRFSAERTGGSVSTLTIQRTQQEDSAVYLCASSLQGNQPQHFGDGTRLSIL.

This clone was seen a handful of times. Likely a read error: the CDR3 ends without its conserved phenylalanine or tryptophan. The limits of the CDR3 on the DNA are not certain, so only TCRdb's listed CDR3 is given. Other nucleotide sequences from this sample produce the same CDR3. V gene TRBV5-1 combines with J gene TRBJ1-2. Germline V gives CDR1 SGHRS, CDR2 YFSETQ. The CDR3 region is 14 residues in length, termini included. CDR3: CAGSGGDWNYGHTS.

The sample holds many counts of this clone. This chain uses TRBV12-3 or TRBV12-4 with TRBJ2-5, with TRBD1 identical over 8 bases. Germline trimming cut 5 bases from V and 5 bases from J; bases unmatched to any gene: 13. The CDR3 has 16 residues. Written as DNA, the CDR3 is TGTGCCAGCAGTGCCAATACCGGGACAGGTATCGAGACCCAGTACTTC. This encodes CASSANTGTGIETQYF.

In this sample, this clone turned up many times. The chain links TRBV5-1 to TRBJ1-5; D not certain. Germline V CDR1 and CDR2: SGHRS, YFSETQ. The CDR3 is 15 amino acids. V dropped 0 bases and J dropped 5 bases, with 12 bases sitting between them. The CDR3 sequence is CASSLAGVPDQPQHF. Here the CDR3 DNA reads TGCGCCAGCAGCTTGGCCGGGGTACCCGATCAGCCCCAGCATTTT. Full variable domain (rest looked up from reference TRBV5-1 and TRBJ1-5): KAGVTQTPRYLIKTRGQQVTLSCSPISGHRSVSWYQQTPGQGLQFLFEYFSETQRNKGNFPGRFSGRQFSNSRSEMNVSTLELGDSALYLCASSLAGVPDQPQHFGDGTRLSIL.

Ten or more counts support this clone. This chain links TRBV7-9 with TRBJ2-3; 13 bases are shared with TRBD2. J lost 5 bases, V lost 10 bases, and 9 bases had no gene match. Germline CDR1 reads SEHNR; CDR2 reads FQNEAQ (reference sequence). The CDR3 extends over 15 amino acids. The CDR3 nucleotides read TGTGCCATCCCGGGACTAGCGGGACCCGGAGATACGCAGTATTTT. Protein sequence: CAIPGLAGPGDTQYF.

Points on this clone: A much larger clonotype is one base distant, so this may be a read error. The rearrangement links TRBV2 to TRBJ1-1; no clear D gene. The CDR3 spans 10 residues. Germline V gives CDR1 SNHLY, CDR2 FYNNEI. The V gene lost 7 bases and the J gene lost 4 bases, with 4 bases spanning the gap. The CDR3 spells CASMGTEAFF. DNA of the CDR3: TGTGCCAGCATGGGCACTGAAGCTTTCTTT.

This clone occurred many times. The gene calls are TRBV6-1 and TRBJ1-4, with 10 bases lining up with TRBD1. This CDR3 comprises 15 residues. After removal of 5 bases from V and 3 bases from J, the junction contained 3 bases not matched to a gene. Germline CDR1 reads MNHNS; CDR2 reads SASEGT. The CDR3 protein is CASSRQGAANEKLFF. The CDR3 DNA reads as TGTGCCAGCAGTCGACAGGGGGCGGCTAATGAAAAACTGTTTTTT.

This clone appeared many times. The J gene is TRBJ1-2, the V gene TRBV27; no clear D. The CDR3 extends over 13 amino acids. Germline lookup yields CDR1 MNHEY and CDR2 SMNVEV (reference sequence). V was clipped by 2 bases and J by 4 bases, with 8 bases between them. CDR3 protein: CASSLGSGYGYTF. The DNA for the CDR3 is TGTGCCAGCAGTTTAGGGTCAGGCTATGGCTACACCTTC.

DNA for the CDR3: TGTGCCAGCAGCAGGGGACAGGGCAATATCTACTACGAGCAGTACTTC. It codes for CASSRGQGNIYYEQYF. The chain employs TRBV28 and TRBJ2-7, with 9 nucleotides matching TRBD1. The J segment lost 3 bases and the V segment lost 6 bases, leaving 12 bases of the junction unmatched. Germline V gives CDR1 MDHEN, CDR2 SYDVKM. The CDR3 extends over 16 amino acids.

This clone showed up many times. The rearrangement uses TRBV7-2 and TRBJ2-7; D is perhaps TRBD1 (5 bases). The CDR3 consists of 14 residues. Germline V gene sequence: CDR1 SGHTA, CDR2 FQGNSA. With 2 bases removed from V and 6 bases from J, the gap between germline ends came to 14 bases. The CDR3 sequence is CASSLNPRAGEQYF. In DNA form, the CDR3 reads TGTGCCAGCAGCTTAAACCCCAGGGCAGGCGAGCAGTACTTC.

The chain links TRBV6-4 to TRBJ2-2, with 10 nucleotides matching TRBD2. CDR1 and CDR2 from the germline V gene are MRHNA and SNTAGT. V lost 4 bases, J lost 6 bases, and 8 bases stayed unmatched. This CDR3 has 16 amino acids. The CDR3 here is CASSGGLAAGAGELFF. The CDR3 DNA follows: TGTGCCAGCAGTGGCGGACTAGCGGCTGGGGCCGGGGAGCTGTTTTTT.

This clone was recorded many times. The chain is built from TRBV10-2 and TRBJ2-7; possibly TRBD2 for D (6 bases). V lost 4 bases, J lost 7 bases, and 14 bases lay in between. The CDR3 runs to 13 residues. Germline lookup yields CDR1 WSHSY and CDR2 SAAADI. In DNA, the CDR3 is TGCGCCAGCAGTGGGGACCCGGCGGGGGAGCAGTACTTC. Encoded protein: CASSGDPAGEQYF.

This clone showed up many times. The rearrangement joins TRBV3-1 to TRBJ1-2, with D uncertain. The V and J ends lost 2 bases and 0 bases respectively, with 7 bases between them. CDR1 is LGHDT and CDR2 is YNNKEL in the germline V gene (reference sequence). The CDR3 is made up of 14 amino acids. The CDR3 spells CASSQQSPNYGYTF. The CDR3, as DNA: TGTGCCAGCAGCCAACAGTCACCTAACTATGGCTACACCTTC.